These 20 T cell receptor beta chains came from one sample sequenced in a study of T cell clusters in autoimmune cytopenias. TRB was amplified by touch-down multiplex PCR, primer pools A and B combined. Each CDR3 protein gets one entry in TCRdb, which reprocessed the multiplex PCR reads and gives no DNA. This sample's table has over 1,100 distinct CDR3 sequences. Each sample's input was roughly 230 ng genomic DNA, approximately 37,500 genome equivalents. The same sample was also used in a study of T cell repertoires in aging, cancer and after chemotherapy.

Sequenced input: peripheral blood. These receptors originate from a human donor with chronic lymphocytic leukemia.

This clonotype registers medium-sized by frequency. CDR3 in amino acids: CASSSHLTSSTGELFF. V is TRBV7-9 and J is TRBJ2-2; the TCRdb call, TRBD2, lacks DNA for checking. Germline V CDR1 and CDR2: SEHNR, FQNEAQ (reference sequence). The CDR3 totals 16 residues.

According to its frequency, this clonotype is medium-sized. The J gene is TRBJ2-1, the V gene TRBV5-4. Germline lookup yields CDR1 SGHNT and CDR2 YYREEE (reference sequence). The CDR3 extends over 13 amino acids. The CDR3 spells CASSWDRTNEQFF.

Judged by frequency, this clonotype is medium-sized. The chain uses TRBV4-2 and TRBJ2-2. Germline CDR1 is LGHNA and CDR2 is YNFKEQ. CDR3 length: 14 residues. The CDR3 sequence is CASSQVANTGELFF.

This chain connects TRBV28 to TRBJ1-6. The CDR3 runs 14 residues. Germline V gene data show CDR1 as MDHEN and CDR2 as SYDVKM. The CDR3 loop is CASSFHSGNSPLHF. The full variable domain, in which reference TRBV28 and TRBJ1-6 provide the parts outside the CDR3, is DVKVTQSSRYLVKRTGEKVFLECVQDMDHENMFWYRQDPGLGLRLIYFSYDVKMKEKGDIPEGYSVSREKKERFSLILESASTNQTSMYLCASSFHSGNSPLHFGNGTRLTVT.

This clonotype is deemed medium-sized by its frequency. V usage is TRBV27 and J usage is TRBJ2-1; the TCRdb call, TRBD1, lacks DNA for checking. The CDR3 contains 15 residues. Germline values: CDR1 MNHEY, CDR2 SMNVEV (reference sequence). The CDR3: CASSYGTGIYNEQFF.

Considering frequency, this clonotype is medium-sized. The V and J genes are TRBV27 and TRBJ1-2. Germline V gives CDR1 MNHEY, CDR2 SMNVEV (reference sequence). CDR3 length equals 15 residues. This CDR3 is CASSRTPGLLYGYTF.

The gene calls are TRBV12-3 or TRBV12-4 and TRBJ1-1; as DNA is missing, the TRBD1 call by TCRdb cannot be tested. The CDR3 contains 15 residues. The CDR3 loop reads CASSPRDSMNTEAFF.

The chain has TRBV7-9 and TRBJ1-1; TCRdb names TRBD1, which stays unverified in the absence of DNA. The V gene's germline CDR1 is SEHNR and CDR2 FQNEAQ (reference sequence). The length of the CDR3 is 13 residues. This CDR3 reads CASRDRVNTEAFF.

Measured by frequency, this clonotype is medium-sized. This sequence joins TRBV2 and TRBJ2-2; the TCRdb D gene call, TRBD2, has no DNA to confirm it. There are 15 residues in the CDR3. CDR1 is SNHLY, CDR2 FYNNEI, per germline. The chain's CDR3 is CASSEGGEVTGELFF.

By frequency, this clonotype registers large (0.1 to 1%). This chain uses TRBV19 with TRBJ2-1; TCRdb's D call of TRBD1 is untestable without DNA. This CDR3 has 15 amino acids. The germline CDR1 and CDR2 sequences are LNHDA and SQIVND (reference sequence). The chain's CDR3 is CASSDDRGPYNEQFF.

This clonotype is medium-sized by frequency. This chain uses TRBV19 with TRBJ2-7. CDR3 length equals 16 residues. Per germline, CDR1 LNHDA and CDR2 SQIVND (reference sequence). Here the CDR3 reads CASSIGSVSGVDEQYF.

This clonotype is called medium-sized (0.01 to 0.1%) based on its frequency. The chain couples TRBV12-3 or TRBV12-4 to TRBJ2-1; TCRdb proposes TRBD1, but this gene call is untestable without DNA. This CDR3 is 16 amino acids long. The CDR3 here is CASSLNRQSSYNEQFF.

This rearrangement joins TRBV9 to TRBJ1-4; the D gene TCRdb calls, TRBD1, cannot be checked with no DNA. The CDR3 is 16 amino acids. Germline CDR1 and CDR2: SGDLS and YYNGEE. The CDR3 sequence: CASSVGTRQVGEKLFF. Variable domain in full (rest from reference TRBV9 and TRBJ1-4): DSGVTQTPKHLITATGQRVTLRCSPRSGDLSVYWYQQSLDQGLQFLIQYYNGEERAKGNILERFSAQQFPDLHSELNLSSLELGDSALYFCASSVGTRQVGEKLFFGSGTQLSVL.

The gene calls are TRBV12-3 or TRBV12-4 and TRBJ2-3; TCRdb proposes TRBD2, but this gene call is untestable without DNA. The CDR3 sequence is 18 residues long. CDR3 loop: CASSGYGTSGRRTDTQYF.

Frequency places this clonotype as medium-sized. The rearrangement links TRBV10-3 to TRBJ2-1; absent DNA, TCRdb's TRBD2 call cannot be checked. CDR3 length: 15 amino acids. CDR1 and CDR2 (germline): ENHRY, SYGVKD. The CDR3 region is CAISHPGLLYNEQFF.

The chain combines TRBV28 with TRBJ2-2. Germline CDR1 reads MDHEN; CDR2 reads SYDVKM. The CDR3 has 12 residues. This CDR3 is CASRLNTGELFF.

The chain combines TRBV28 with TRBJ2-7; TCRdb's D call of TRBD1 is untestable without DNA. Germline assignment: CDR1 MDHEN and CDR2 SYDVKM. The CDR3 consists of 15 residues. This CDR3 is CASSLGREASYEQYF.

J is TRBJ2-7 and V is TRBV7-2; TCRdb calls TRBD1, which cannot be checked without DNA. This CDR3 contains 16 residues. Per the germline V gene, CDR1 is SGHTA and CDR2 is FQGNSA. This CDR3 is CASSSHGGGDIYEQYF.

This clonotype is medium-sized by frequency. The chain links TRBV18 to TRBJ2-7. CDR1 KGHSH and CDR2 LQKENI come from the germline V gene. CDR3 size: 16 residues. CDR3 sequence: CASSSLSWISSYEQYF.

J is TRBJ2-1 and V is TRBV14; TCRdb outputs TRBD2, but without DNA this stays unchecked. This CDR3 comprises 18 residues. Germline V gives CDR1 SGHDN, CDR2 FVKESK. The CDR3 reads CASSQDQPSGRWIDEQFF.